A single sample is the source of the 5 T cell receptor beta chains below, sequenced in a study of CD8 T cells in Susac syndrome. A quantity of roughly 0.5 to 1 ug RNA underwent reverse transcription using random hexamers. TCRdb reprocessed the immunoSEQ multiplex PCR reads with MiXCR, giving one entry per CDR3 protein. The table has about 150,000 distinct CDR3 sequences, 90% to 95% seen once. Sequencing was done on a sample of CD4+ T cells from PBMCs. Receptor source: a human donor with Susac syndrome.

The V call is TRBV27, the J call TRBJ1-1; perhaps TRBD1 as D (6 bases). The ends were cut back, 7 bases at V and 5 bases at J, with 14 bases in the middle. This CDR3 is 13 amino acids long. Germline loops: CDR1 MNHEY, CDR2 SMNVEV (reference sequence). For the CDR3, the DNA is TGTGCCAGCACCCCTTACCAGGGGACTGAAGCTTTCTTT. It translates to CASTPYQGTEAFF.

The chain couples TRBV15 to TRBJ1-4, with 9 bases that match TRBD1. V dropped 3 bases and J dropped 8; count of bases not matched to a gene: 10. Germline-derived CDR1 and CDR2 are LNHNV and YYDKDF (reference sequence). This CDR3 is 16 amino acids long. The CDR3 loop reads CATSRTGGFVEEKLFF. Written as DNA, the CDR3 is TGTGCCACCAGCAGGACAGGGGGGTTCGTTGAGGAAAAACTGTTTTTT.

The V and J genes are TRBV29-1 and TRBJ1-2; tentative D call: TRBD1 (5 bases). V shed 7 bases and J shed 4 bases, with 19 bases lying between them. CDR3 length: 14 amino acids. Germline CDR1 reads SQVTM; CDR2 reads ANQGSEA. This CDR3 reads CSAVRDRASYGYTF. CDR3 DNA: TGCAGCGCAGTACGGGACCGCGCCTCCTATGGCTACACCTTC.

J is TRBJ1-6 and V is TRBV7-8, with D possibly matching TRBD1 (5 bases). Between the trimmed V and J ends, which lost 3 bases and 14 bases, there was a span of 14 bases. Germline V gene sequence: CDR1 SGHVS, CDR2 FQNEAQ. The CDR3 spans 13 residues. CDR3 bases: TGTGCCAGCAGCTTGGGGCAGTCCCTCACCCTCCACTTT. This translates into CASSLGQSLTLHF.

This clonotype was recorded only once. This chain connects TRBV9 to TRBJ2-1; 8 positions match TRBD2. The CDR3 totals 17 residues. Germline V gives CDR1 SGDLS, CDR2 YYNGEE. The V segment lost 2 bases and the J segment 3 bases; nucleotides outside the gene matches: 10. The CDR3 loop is CASSVSLASGFYNEQFF. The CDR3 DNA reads TGTGCCAGCAGCGTTAGCTTGGCTAGCGGGTTCTACAATGAGCAGTTCTTC.